This TCR beta chain was captured by sequencing in a study of blood T cell repertoires in COVID-19. This table comes from immunoSEQ multiplex PCR, and its TCRdb copy is limited to in-frame clones, with some not included. The sample holds fewer than 350,000 clones, 86% seen once. Trimming left V 0 bases short and J 0 bases short, with 6 bases between. The CDR3 contains 15 residues. CDR1 and CDR2 (germline): LNHNV, YYDKDF (reference sequence). Cohorts were based on clinical histories the participants reported. There are a few counts of this clone. The sample carries other DNA sequences with the same CDR3.

Material for sequencing was PBMCs or T cells enriched from blood (not recorded which). The receptor comes from a woman aged 40 to 50 with acute COVID-19. The chain is built from TRBV15 and TRBJ1-3, with no clear D. CDR3 region: CATSRDTSSGNTIYF. The CDR3 nucleotides read TGTGCCACCAGCAGAGATACGAGCTCTGGAAACACCATATATTTT.